The T cell receptor beta chain under discussion was sequenced for a study of cytomegalovirus exposure and HLA in healthy donors. The CDR3 consists of 13 residues. CDR1 SGHVS and CDR2 FQNEAQ come from the germline V gene. The V gene lost 5 bases and the J gene lost 6 bases, with 13 bases spanning the gap. The PCR was carried out with 60 Vbeta primers and 13 Jbeta primers. Generated by immunoSEQ multiplex PCR, the TCRdb table keeps only in-frame clones and is missing some. The data hold 150,000 to 200,000 clones, with about four fifths observed a single time. Sequenced sample: PBMCs. The chain links TRBV7-8 to TRBJ1-2; D is possibly TRBD1 (5 bases). The TCR originated in a young woman in good health and CMV-seropositive. The CDR3 bases are TGTGCCAGCAGCCTACGCTGGGGCGATGGCTACACCTTC. The encoded protein is CASSLRWGDGYTF.